A selection of T cell receptor beta chains follows, all from one sample in a study of T-cell memory formation after mild COVID-19. TCRdb processed the 5' RACE reads anew with MiXCR; each CDR3 protein has one entry. The table records 25,000 to 35,000 distinct CDR3 sequences, roughly 7% of them present only once. Sequencing was carried out using PBMCs or a T cell subset sorted from them (not recorded which). The receptor source for this set is an adult woman who had mild COVID-19 (a few samples of this study predate the infection). Cell type and time point are not known. CDR3s include the opening cysteine and the closing phenylalanine or tryptophan. D genes are given only for firm matches. Some rows mark clone size as missing; the rest say once, few, many or name a class of expanded clone.

>TRBV28|many|TRBD1|TRBJ1-5
TGTGCCAGCAGTTACCCAGGGGGGCAGCCCCAGCATTTT
CASSYPGGQPQHF
>TRBV5-8|many|TRBD1|TRBJ2-5
TGTGCCAGCAGCTTGCGGACAGGGGGAGTTGAGACCCAGTACTTC
CASSLRTGGVETQYF
>TRBV5-6|-|-|TRBJ2-4
TGTGCCAGCAGCTCAAGACCGGGACCCTTAGCCAAAAACATTCAGTACTTC
CASSSRPGPLAKNIQYF
>TRBV7-8|many|TRBD2|TRBJ2-4
TGTGCCAGCAGCTCCGGGACTAGCGGGGGGGCCCTAAACATTCAGTACTTC
CASSSGTSGGALNIQYF
>TRBV7-2|many|-|TRBJ2-7
TGTGCCAGCAGCTACTTGACACCTTACGAGCAGTACTTC
CASSYLTPYEQYF
>TRBV6-5|many|TRBD1|TRBJ2-7
TGTGCCAGCAGTGAAACCGGGACAGGGAAGCAGTACTTC
CASSETGTGKQYF
>TRBV6-2/TRBV6-3|many|-|TRBJ2-1
TGTGCCAGCAAGAAGCCTTCCTACAATGAGCAGTTCTTC
CASKKPSYNEQFF
>TRBV20-1|many|TRBD2|TRBJ2-7
TGCAGTGCTAGGGAGACTAGCGACTACGAGCAGTACTTC
CSARETSDYEQYF
>TRBV30|few|-|TRBJ1-5
TGTGCCTCGCCGGGGGGGATGGGAAATCAGCCCCAGCATTTT
CASPGGMGNQPQHF
>TRBV4-3|many|-|TRBJ1-2
TGCGCCAGCAGCCAAACTCGGGGGGAATGGAGCTATGGCTACACCTTC
CASSQTRGEWSYGYTF
>TRBV6-2/TRBV6-3|many|-|TRBJ2-1
TGTGCCAGCAGGGGGGGTATCGGAGGGGAGGCAGGCGAGGAGCAGTTCTTC
CASRGGIGGEAGEEQFF
>TRBV19|many|-|TRBJ2-1
TGTGCCAGTAGTTCGCCCGGGGGTGCCTACAATGAGCAGTTCTTC
CASSSPGGAYNEQFF
>TRBV6-6|many|TRBD2|TRBJ2-5
TGTGCCTCCCGGGGGGCGGGGGGATCAGAGACCCAGTACTTC
CASRGAGGSETQYF
>TRBV27|many|TRBD2|TRBJ2-1
TGTGCCAGCAGTTCTAGACTAGCGGCCGCGAATGAGCAGTTCTTC
CASSSRLAAANEQFF
>TRBV5-1|many|TRBD2|TRBJ2-3
TGCGCCAGCAGCGCCACTAGCGGCCTCGGGACAGATACGCAGTATTTT
CASSATSGLGTDTQYF
>TRBV6-2/TRBV6-3|many|TRBD2|TRBJ2-3
TGTGCCAGCAGCCCCCGACTAGCGGGGGGTGATACGCAGTATTTT
CASSPRLAGGDTQYF
>TRBV5-1|many|-|TRBJ2-3
TGCGCCAGCCGAACAAGGGGAACAGGGACAGATACGCAGTATTTT
CASRTRGTGTDTQYF
>TRBV28|many|-|TRBJ1-1
TGTGCCAGCCGGGCCGGCGGTGAAGCTTTCTTT
CASRAGGEAFF
>TRBV5-1|many|-|TRBJ2-1
TGCGCCAGCAGGGCACAGCCTTTCTCCTACAATGAGCAGTTCTTC
CASRAQPFSYNEQFF
>TRBV6-5|many|-|TRBJ1-5
TGTGCCAGCAGGAGCCCTCATAGCAATCAGCCCCAGCATTTT
CASRSPHSNQPQHF
>TRBV5-1|many|-|TRBJ1-1
TGCGCCAGCAGCTCCCCAGGGACCCTTGAAGCTTTCTTT
CASSSPGTLEAFF
>TRBV3-1|many|TRBD1|TRBJ2-1
TGTGCCAGCAGCTGGGGGGGGACAGGGACCTACAATGAGCAGTTCTTC
CASSWGGTGTYNEQFF
>TRBV6-5|many|-|TRBJ1-2
TGTGCCAGCAGAGGGGCAGGAGCTACCTATGGCTACACCTTC
CASRGAGATYGYTF
>TRBV7-2|-|-|TRBJ2-3
TGTGCCAGCACCCCCGGCGGCGGAGATACGCAGTATTTT
CASTPGGGDTQYF
>TRBV6-4|many|-|TRBJ2-3
TGTGCCAGCAGTGAGGGGACAGATACGCAGTATTTT
CASSEGTDTQYF
>TRBV29-1|many|-|TRBJ2-1
TGCAGCGCCCGACCGAGAGTAGGGTGGAAGAATGAGCAGTTCTTC
CSARPRVGWKNEQFF
>TRBV6-5|many|TRBD1|TRBJ2-1
TGTGCCAGCAGTCGAACATTCCGGGACAGGGTAAATGAGCAGTTCTTC
CASSRTFRDRVNEQFF
>TRBV10-3|many|TRBD1|TRBJ1-4
TGTGCCACCGTAGCAGGGGGCGGTGAAAAACTGTTTTTT
CATVAGGGEKLFF
>TRBV20-1|many|-|TRBJ2-3
TGCAGTGCTAGACAAAGAAGCACAGATACGCAGTATTTT
CSARQRSTDTQYF
>TRBV7-2|-|-|TRBJ1-3
TGTGCCAGCAGCCCCGGGCCTTTAGCGGACACCATATATTTT
CASSPGPLADTIYF
>TRBV11-2|many|TRBD1|TRBJ2-1
TGTGCCAGCACCCCCCGAGGGGGACAGGGTCTTGGGAATGAGCAGTTCTTC
CASTPRGGQGLGNEQFF
>TRBV5-4|few|TRBD2|TRBJ2-2
TGTGCCAGCAGCTCCGGACTAGCGGGAGTTGCCGGGGAGCTGTTTTTT
CASSSGLAGVAGELFF
>TRBV5-5|many|-|TRBJ2-4
TGTGCCAGCAGCTTGGCTCTGGCTACAGCCAAAAACATTCAGTACTTC
CASSLALATAKNIQYF
>TRBV21-1|many|-|TRBJ2-7
TGTGCCAGCAGCCGGAGCTGGACAGGGGGCATAATCCACGAGCAGTACTTC
CASSRSWTGGIIHEQYF
>TRBV29-1|many|TRBD1|TRBJ1-2
TGCAGCGTTGTACGGCAGGGGGGATATGGCTACACCTTC
CSVVRQGGYGYTF
>TRBV2|many|-|TRBJ2-2
TGTGCCACCCGACGGAGTTCGAACACCGGGGAGCTGTTTTTT
CATRRSSNTGELFF
>TRBV7-3|many|-|TRBJ2-2
TGTGCCAGCAGCAGATCAGCCGGGGAGCTGTTTTTT
CASSRSAGELFF
>TRBV5-1|many|-|TRBJ1-3
TGCGCCAGCAGCTTGGGCCCGAAGACAGGAGGAAACACCATATATTTT
CASSLGPKTGGNTIYF
>TRBV19|many|TRBD2|TRBJ2-7
TGTGCCAGTAGTATGACCAGTAGCGGGAGCATTTACGAGCAGTACTTC
CASSMTSSGSIYEQYF
>TRBV27|-|TRBD1|TRBJ1-2
TGTGCCAGCAAGGGGCAGGGGGCAATCGGAGTCTATGGCTACACCTTC
CASKGQGAIGVYGYTF
>TRBV25-1|many|TRBD2|TRBJ2-7
TGTGCCACTAGGACTAGCGTAGCCTACGAGCAGTACTTC
CATRTSVAYEQYF
>TRBV5-1|medium-sized|TRBD1|TRBJ2-7
TGCGCCAGCAGCCTGGACGTAGGGGGCAACGAGCAGTACTTC
CASSLDVGGNEQYF
>TRBV6-4|-|-|TRBJ2-1
TGTGCCAGCGGTGAGGGCACTACTCACAATGAGCAGTTCTTC
CASGEGTTHNEQFF
>TRBV3-1|many|TRBD2|TRBJ2-1
TGTGCCAGCAGCCATAGCGGGGGGGCCCACAATGAGCAGTTCTTC
CASSHSGGAHNEQFF
>TRBV12-3/TRBV12-4|few|TRBD1|TRBJ2-5
TGTGCCAGCAGTATCGCCAGGGCAGGGGGCGGGTGGACCCAGTACTTC
CASSIARAGGGWTQYF
>TRBV6-4|many|-|TRBJ2-1
TGTGCCAGCGGGTCAACTGAACAGGATGAGCAGTTCTTC
CASGSTEQDEQFF
>TRBV3-1|many|-|TRBJ1-3
TGTGCCAGCAGCCAAGAAGCACTGACAGCCTCTGGAAACACCATATATTTT
CASSQEALTASGNTIYF
>TRBV6-6|many|TRBD1|TRBJ2-1
TGTGCCAGCAGTCCCATGGACAGGGGGCTATACAATGAGCAGTTCTTC
CASSPMDRGLYNEQFF
>TRBV7-9|many|TRBD1|TRBJ1-2
TGTGCCAGCAGCCCAATGGACAGGGGCCTCTATGGCTACACCTTC
CASSPMDRGLYGYTF
>TRBV5-1|many|-|TRBJ2-1
TGCGCCAGCAGCTTGGTTATAGACAATGAGCAGTTCTTC
CASSLVIDNEQFF
>TRBV19|many|TRBD2|TRBJ2-1
TGTGCCACCCGGGGACAGACTAGCGGGAGGCCTACCTACAATGAGCAGTTCTTC
CATRGQTSGRPTYNEQFF
>TRBV12-3/TRBV12-4|many|TRBD2|TRBJ2-1
TGTGCCAGCAGTCTAGACCTAGGGGAGGGATTCTTC
CASSLDLGEGFF
>TRBV27|medium-sized|-|TRBJ2-3
TGTGCCAGCAGTTCGGTGGGGTATGACGGCACAGATACGCAGTATTTT
CASSSVGYDGTDTQYF
>TRBV18|many|-|TRBJ2-3
TGTGCCAGCTCAGAACACCCCACAGATACGCAGTATTTT
CASSEHPTDTQYF
>TRBV11-3|-|-|TRBJ1-1
TGTGCCAGCAGCTTAGGACCAGGGAACACTGAAGCTTTCTTT
CASSLGPGNTEAFF
>TRBV18|few|TRBD1|TRBJ2-3
TGTGCCAGCTCACCTGGTTGGGACAGGGGCATCAGTGGCACAGATACGCAGTATTTT
CASSPGWDRGISGTDTQYF
>TRBV7-8|many|-|TRBJ2-3
TGTGCCAGCAGCCATAGCGGCTCAACGGGGGATACGCAGTATTTT
CASSHSGSTGDTQYF
>TRBV3-1|few|-|TRBJ2-1
TGTGCCAGCAGCCAAACTTATGGTCCGAGCTCCTACAATGAGCAGTTCTTC
CASSQTYGPSSYNEQFF
>TRBV7-2|many|TRBD2|TRBJ2-5
TGTGCCAGCAGCACAGGACTAGCGGGAAGTCAAGAGACCCAGTACTTC
CASSTGLAGSQETQYF
>TRBV10-3|few|-|TRBJ2-1
TGTGCCATCAGTGAGCCTGCTAGTGGGGGTTTGGGCGATGAGCAGTTCTTC
CAISEPASGGLGDEQFF